The subject of this entry is one T cell receptor beta chain. V dropped 5 bases and J dropped 6 bases, with 19 bases sitting between them. The CDR3 consists of 16 residues. The germline gives CDR1 SEHNR, CDR2 FQNEAQ (reference sequence). With a J-beta primer mix and a sample-barcoded 5' primer, a second PCR ran about 6 to 11 cycles. TCRdb independently ran MiXCR on the 5' RACE reads; one entry per CDR3 protein. This table has about 1.7 million distinct CDR3 sequences, roughly 27% appearing once. This entry is derived from a study of blood T cells in healthy people across ages. The sample comprised blood. This chain joins TRBV7-9 and TRBJ2-2; D possibly uses TRBD1 or TRBD2 (7 bases each). This receptor was identified in a woman in her 30s in good health. CDR3 loop: CASSTSPGGAAGELFF. The CDR3 nucleotides are TGTGCCAGCAGCACCAGCCCAGGGGGGGCCGCCGGGGAGCTGTTTTTT.